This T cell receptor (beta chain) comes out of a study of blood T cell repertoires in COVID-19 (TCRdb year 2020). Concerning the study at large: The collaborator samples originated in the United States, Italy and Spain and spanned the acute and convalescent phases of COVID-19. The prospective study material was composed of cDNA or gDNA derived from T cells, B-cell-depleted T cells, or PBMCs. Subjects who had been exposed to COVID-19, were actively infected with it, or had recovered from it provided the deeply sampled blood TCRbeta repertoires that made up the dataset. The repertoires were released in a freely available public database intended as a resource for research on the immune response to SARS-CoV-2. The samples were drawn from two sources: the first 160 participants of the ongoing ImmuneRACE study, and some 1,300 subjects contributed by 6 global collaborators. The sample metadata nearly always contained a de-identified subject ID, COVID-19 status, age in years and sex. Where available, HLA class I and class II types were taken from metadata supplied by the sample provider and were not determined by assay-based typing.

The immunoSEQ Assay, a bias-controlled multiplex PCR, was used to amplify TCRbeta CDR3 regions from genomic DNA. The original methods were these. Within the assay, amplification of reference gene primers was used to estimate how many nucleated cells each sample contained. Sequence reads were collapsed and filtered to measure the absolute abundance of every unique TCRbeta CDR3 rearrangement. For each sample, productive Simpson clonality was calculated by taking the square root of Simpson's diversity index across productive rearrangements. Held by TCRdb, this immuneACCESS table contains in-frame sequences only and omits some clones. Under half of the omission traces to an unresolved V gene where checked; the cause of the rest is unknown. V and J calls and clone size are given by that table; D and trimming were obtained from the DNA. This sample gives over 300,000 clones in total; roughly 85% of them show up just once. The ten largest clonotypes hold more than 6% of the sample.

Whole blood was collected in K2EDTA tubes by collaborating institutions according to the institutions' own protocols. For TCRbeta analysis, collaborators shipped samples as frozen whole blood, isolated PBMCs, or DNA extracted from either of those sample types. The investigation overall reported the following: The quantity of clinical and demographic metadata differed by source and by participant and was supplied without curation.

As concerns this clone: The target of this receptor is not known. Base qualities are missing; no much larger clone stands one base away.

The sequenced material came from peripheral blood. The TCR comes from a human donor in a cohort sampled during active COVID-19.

The CDR3 sequence is CASSLTGLAYNEQFF. In nucleotides, the sequence is TGTGCCAGCAGTTTAACGGGACTGGCTTACAATGAGCAGTTCTTC. The rearranged chain carries TRBV5-6 and TRBJ2-1, with a weak D call of TRBD2 (6 bases match). V is reduced by 5 bases and J by 4 bases, leaving a spacing of 16 bases between them. Via the germline V gene, CDR1 is SGHDT and CDR2 YYEEEE. From the cysteine through the phenylalanine, the CDR3 covers 15 amino acids. Only the CDR3 DNA stays, 45 bases, in frame from base 1.